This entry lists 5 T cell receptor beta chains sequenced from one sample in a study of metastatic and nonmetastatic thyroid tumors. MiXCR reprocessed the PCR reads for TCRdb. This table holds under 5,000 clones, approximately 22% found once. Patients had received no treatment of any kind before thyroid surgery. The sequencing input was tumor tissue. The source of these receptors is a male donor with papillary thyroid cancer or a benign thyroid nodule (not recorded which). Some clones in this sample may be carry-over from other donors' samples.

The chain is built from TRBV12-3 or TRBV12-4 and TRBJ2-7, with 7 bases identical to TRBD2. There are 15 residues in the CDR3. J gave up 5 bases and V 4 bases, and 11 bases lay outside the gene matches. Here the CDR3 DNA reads TGTGCCAGCAGTTCGGGGGACTACGGGCATCACGAGCAGTACTTC. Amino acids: CASSSGDYGHHEQYF.

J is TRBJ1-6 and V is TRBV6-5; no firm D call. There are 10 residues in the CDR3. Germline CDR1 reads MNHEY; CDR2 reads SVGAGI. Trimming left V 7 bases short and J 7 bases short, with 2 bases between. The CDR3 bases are TGTGCCAGCAACAATTCACCCCTCCACTTT. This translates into CASNNSPLHF.

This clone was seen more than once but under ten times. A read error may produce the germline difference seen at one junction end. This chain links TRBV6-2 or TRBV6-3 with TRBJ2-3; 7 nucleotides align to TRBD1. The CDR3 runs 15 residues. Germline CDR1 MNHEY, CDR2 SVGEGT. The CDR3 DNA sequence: TGTGCAAGCAGTTACGGTGCACAGGGGCGGTATACGCAGTATTTT. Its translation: CASSYGAQGRYTQYF.

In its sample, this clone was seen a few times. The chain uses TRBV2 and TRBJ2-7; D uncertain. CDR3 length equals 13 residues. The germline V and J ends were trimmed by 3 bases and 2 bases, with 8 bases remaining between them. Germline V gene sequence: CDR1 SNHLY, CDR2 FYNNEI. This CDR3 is CASSDPEPYEQYF. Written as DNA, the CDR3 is TGTGCCAGCAGTGACCCGGAGCCCTACGAGCAGTACTTC.

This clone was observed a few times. The CDR3 DNA sequence: TGTGCCAGCAGCTTCCAGCGGGCCGATGAGCAGTTCTTC. It is translated as CASSFQRADEQFF. The chain couples TRBV7-8 to TRBJ2-1; tentative D call: TRBD2 (6 bases). Trimming pared 3 bases from V and 8 bases from J, leaving 11 bases between. Per germline, CDR1 SGHVS and CDR2 FQNEAQ. The CDR3 covers 13 residues.